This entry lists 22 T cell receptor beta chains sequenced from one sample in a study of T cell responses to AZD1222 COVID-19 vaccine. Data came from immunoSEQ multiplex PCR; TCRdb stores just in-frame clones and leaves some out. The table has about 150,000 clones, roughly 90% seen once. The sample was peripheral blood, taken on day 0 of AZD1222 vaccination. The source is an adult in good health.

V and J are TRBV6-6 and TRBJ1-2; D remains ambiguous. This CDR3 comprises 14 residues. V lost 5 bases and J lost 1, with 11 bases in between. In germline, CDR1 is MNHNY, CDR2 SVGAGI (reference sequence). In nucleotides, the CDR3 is TGTGCCAGCAGTCCCGGGTCTCATAACTATGGCTACACCTTC. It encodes CASSPGSHNYGYTF.

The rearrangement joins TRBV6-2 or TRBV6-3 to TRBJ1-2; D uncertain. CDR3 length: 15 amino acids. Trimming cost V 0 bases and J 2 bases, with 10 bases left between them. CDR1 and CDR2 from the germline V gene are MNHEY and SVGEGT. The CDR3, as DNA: TGTGCCAGCAGTTACTCATTACGCGGGAACTATGGCTACACCTTC. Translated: CASSYSLRGNYGYTF.

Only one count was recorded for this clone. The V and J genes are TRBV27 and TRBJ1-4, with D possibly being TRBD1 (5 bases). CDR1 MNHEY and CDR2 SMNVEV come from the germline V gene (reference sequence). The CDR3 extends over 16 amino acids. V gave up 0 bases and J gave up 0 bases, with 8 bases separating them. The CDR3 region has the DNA TGTGCCAGCAGTTTATCTTGGGGGACAACTAATGAAAAACTGTTTTTT. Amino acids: CASSLSWGTTNEKLFF.

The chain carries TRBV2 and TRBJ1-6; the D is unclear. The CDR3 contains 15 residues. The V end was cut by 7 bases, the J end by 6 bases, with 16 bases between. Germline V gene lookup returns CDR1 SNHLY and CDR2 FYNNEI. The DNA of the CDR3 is TGTGCCAGCACCATCAAGGAGGGTGGTAATTCACCCCTCCACTTT. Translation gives CASTIKEGGNSPLHF.

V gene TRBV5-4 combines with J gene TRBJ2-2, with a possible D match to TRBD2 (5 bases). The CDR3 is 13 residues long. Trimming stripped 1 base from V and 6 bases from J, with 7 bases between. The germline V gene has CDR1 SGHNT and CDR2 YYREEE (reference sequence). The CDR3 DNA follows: TGTGCCAGCAGCTTGTGGGGAGCCGGGGAGCTGTTTTTT. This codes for CASSLWGAGELFF.

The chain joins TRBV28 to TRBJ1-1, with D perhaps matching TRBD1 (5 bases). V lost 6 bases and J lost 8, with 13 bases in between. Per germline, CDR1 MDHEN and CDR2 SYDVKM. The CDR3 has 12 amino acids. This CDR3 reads CASSLRGVEAFF. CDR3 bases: TGTGCCAGCAGCCTCCGGGGCGTAGAAGCTTTCTTT.

CDR3 sequence reads: CASSLFPGGYEQFF. In nucleotides, the CDR3 is TGTGCCAGCAGCTTATTTCCCGGGGGCTATGAGCAGTTCTTC. The V gene is TRBV7-2, the J gene TRBJ2-1; tentatively, D is TRBD1 or TRBD2 (6 bases each). CDR1 is SGHTA, CDR2 FQGNSA, per germline. CDR3 length: 14 residues. The ends were cut back, 2 bases at V and 8 bases at J, with 13 bases in the middle.

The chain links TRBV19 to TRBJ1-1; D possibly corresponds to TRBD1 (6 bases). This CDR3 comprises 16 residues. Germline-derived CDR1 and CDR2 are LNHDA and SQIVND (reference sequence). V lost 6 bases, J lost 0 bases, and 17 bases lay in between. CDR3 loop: CASSPRGRIMNTEAFF. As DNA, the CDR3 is TGTGCCAGTAGCCCCCGGGGGCGGATAATGAACACTGAAGCTTTCTTT.

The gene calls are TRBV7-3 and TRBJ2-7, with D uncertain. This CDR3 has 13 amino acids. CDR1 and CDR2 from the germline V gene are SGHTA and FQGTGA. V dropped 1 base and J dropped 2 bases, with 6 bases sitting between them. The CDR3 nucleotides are TGTGCCAGCAGCTTAAGGCCGGCCTACGAGCAGTACTTC. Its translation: CASSLRPAYEQYF. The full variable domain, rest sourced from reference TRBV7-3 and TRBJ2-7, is GAGVSQTPSNKVTEKGKYVELRCDPISGHTALYWYRQSLGQGPEFLIYFQGTGAADDSGLPNDRFFAVRPEGSVSTLKIQRTERGDSAVYLCASSLRPAYEQYFGPGTRLTVT.

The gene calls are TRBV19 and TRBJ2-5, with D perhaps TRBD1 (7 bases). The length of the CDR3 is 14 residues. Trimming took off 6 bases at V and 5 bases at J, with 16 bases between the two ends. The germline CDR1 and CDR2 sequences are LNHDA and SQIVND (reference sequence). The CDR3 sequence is CASSETQGRETQYF. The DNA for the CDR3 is TGTGCCAGTAGCGAGACACAGGGGAGGGAGACCCAGTACTTC.

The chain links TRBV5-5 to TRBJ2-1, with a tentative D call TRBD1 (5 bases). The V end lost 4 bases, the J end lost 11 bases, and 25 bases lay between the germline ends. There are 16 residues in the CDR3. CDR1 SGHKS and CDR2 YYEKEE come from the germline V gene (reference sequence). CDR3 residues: CASSTSGPNTGVKQFF. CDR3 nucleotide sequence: TGTGCCAGCAGCACGTCCGGGCCCAACACAGGAGTGAAGCAGTTCTTC.

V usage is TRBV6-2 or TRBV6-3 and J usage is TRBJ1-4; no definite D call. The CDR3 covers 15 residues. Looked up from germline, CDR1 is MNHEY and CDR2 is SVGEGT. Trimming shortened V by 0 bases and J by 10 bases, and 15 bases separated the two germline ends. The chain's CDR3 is CASSYSSAETGKLFF. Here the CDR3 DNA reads TGTGCCAGCAGTTACTCGTCGGCAGAAACGGGAAAACTGTTTTTT.

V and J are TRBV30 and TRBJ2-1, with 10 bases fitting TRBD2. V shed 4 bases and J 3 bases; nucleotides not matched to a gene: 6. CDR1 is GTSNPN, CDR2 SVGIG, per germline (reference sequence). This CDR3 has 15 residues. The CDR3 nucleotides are TGTGCCTGGACCAAGGGACTAGCGAACTACAATGAGCAGTTCTTC. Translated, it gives CAWTKGLANYNEQFF.

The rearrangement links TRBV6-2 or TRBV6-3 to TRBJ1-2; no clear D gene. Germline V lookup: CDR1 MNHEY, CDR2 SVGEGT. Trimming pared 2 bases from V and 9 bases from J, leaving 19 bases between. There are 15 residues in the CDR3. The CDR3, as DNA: TGTGCCAGCAGTTACAGCCGGGCCCCTGACGGGAGCTACACCTTC. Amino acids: CASSYSRAPDGSYTF.

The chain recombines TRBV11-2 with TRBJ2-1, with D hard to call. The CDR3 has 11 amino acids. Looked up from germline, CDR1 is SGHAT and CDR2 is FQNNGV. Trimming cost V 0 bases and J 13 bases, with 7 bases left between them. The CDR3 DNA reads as TGTGCCAGCAGCTTAGACAAAAACCAGTTCTTC. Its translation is CASSLDKNQFF. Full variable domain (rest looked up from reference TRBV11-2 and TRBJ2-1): EAGVAQSPRYKIIEKRQSVAFWCNPISGHATLYWYQQILGQGPKLLIQFQNNGVVDDSQLPKDRFSAERLKGVDSTLKIQPAKLEDSAVYLCASSLDKNQFFGPGTRLTVL.

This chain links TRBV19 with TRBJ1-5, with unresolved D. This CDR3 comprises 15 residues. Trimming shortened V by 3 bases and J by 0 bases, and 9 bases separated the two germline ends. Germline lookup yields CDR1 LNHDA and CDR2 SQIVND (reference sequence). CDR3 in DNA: TGTGCCAGTAGTATCGGGGAACATAGCAATCAGCCCCAGCATTTT. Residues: CASSIGEHSNQPQHF.

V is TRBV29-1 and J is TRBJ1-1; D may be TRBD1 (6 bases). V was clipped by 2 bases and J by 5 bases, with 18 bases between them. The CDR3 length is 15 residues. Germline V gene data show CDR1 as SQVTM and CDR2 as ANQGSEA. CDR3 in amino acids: CSVESRVGQGTEAFF. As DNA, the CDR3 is TGCAGCGTTGAAAGTAGGGTCGGCCAGGGGACTGAAGCTTTCTTT.

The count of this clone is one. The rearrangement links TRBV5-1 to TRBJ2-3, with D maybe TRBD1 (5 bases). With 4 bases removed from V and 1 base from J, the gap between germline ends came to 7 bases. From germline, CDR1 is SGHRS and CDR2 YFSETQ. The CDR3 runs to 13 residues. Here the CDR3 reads CASSTTGTDTQYF. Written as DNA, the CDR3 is TGCGCCAGCAGCACGACAGGCACAGATACGCAGTATTTT.

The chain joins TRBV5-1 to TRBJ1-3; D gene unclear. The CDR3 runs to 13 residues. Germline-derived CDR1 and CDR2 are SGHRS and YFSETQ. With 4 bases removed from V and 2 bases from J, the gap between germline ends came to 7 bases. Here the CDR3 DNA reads TGCGCCAGCAGCCCTACACCTGGAAACACCATATATTTT. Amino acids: CASSPTPGNTIYF. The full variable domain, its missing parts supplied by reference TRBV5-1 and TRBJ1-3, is KAGVTQTPRYLIKTRGQQVTLSCSPISGHRSVSWYQQTPGQGLQFLFEYFSETQRNKGNFPGRFSGRQFSNSRSEMNVSTLELGDSALYLCASSPTPGNTIYFGEGSWLTVV.

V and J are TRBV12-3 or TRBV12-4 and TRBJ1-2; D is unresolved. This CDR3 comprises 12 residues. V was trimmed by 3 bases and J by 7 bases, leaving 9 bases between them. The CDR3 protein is CASSLIESGYTF. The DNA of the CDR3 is TGTGCCAGCAGTTTGATAGAATCTGGCTACACCTTC.

The CDR3 DNA reads as TGTGCCAGCAGTTACCGACAGGGGCGGAGTAATTCACCCCTCCACTTT. As protein: CASSYRQGRSNSPLHF. The rearrangement links TRBV6-5 to TRBJ1-6, with TRBD1 matching 8 bases. Trimming removed 2 bases from V and 6 bases from J; junction bases left unmatched: 6. The CDR3 loop spans 16 amino acids. Looked up from germline, CDR1 is MNHEY and CDR2 is SVGAGI.

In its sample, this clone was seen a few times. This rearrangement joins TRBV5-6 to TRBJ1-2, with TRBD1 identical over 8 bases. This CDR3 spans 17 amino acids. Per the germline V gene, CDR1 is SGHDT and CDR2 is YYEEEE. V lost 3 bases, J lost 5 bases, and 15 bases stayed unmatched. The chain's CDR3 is CASSSPRSGTGFYGYTF. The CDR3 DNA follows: TGTGCCAGCAGCTCTCCCCGCTCCGGGACAGGATTTTATGGCTACACCTTC.